This T cell receptor (beta chain) was identified during a study of blood T cell repertoires in COVID-19. Looking at the study overall: From T cells, B-cell-depleted T cells, or PBMCs came the material, which was cDNA or gDNA.

The CDR3 is 12 residues long. Deletions cut 4 bases from V and 5 bases from J, with 9 bases between. CDR1 and CDR2 from the germline V gene are SGHRS and YFSETQ. Cohort 3 donors were reported recovered after two negative PCRs, clearance, or symptom resolution. Profiled with immunoSEQ multiplex PCR; TCRdb holds only in-frame clones, not every one. There are around 200,000 clones in the sample; 89% occur only once, and more than 0.75% lies in the top ten. The rearrangement joins TRBV5-1 to TRBJ2-5, with a tentative D call TRBD2 (6 bases). Sequenced sample: PBMCs or T cells enriched from blood (not recorded which). This sequence originates from a woman in her late teens or twenties who had recovered from COVID-19. The CDR3 loop is CASSIGGETQYF. CDR3 bases: TGCGCCAGCAGCATCGGGGGTGAGACCCAGTACTTC.